This T cell receptor beta chain was obtained from a study of cytomegalovirus exposure and HLA in healthy donors. Study-wide results and limits: Trimming of TCR beta V- and J-genes showed a link, identified in a later analysis, to a missense DCLRE1C variant.

The PCR employed 60 Vbeta primers together with 13 Jbeta primers. Libraries were prepared by immunoSEQ multiplex PCR; TCRdb keeps only in-frame clonotypes and omits some of them. This sample contains around 50,000 clones. A note on this clone: Its antigen is still unknown.

The V gene lost 9 bases and the J gene lost 5 bases, with 16 bases spanning the gap. The germline gives CDR1 LNHDA, CDR2 SQIVND (reference sequence). The CDR3 loop spans 13 amino acids. Sequenced input: PBMCs. The rearrangement uses TRBV19 and TRBJ1-1; D is uncertain. This receptor was identified in a middle-aged woman in good health and CMV-seronegative. The CDR3 DNA is TGTGCCAGCCCCGCTTCCCCGGGGACTGAAGCTTTCTTT. This codes for CASPASPGTEAFF.